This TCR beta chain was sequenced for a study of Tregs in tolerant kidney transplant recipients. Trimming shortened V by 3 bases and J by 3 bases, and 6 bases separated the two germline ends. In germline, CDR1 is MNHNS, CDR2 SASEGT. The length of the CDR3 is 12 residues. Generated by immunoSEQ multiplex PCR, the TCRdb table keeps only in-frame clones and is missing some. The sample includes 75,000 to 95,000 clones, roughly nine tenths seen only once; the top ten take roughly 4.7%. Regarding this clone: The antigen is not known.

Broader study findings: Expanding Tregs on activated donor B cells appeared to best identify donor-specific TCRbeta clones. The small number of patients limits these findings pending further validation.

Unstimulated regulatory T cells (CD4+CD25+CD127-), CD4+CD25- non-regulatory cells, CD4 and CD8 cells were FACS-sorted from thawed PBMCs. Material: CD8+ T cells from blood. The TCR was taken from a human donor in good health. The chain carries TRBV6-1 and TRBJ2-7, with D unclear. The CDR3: CASSDGYYEQYF. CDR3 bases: TGTGCCAGCAGTGACGGCTACTACGAGCAGTACTTC.